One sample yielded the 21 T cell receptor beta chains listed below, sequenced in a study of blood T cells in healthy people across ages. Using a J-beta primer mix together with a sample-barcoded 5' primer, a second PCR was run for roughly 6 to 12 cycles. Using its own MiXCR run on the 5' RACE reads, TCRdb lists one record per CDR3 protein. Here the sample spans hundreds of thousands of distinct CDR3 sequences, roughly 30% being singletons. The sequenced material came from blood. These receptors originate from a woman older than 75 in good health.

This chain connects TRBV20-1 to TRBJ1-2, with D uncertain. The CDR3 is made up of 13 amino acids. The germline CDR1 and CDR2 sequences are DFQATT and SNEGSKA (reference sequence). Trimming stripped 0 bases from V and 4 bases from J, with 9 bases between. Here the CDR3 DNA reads TGCAGTGCTAGAGATCCAGTCCTCTATGGCTACACCTTC. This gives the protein CSARDPVLYGYTF.

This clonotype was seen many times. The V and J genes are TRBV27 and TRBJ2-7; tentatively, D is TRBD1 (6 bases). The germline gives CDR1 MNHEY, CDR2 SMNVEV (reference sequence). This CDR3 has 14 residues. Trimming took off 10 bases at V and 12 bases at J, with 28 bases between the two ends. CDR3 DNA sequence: TGTGCCACACAACCGGGACATGGGTCGCTCTCGCTGTACTTC. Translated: CATQPGHGSLSLYF.

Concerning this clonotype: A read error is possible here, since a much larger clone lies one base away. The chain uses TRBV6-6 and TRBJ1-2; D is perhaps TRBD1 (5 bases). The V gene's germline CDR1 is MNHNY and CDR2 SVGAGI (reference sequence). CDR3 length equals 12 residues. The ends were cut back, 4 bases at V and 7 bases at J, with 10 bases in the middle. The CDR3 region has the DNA TGTGCCAGCAGTTCAGGGTGCATTGGCTACACCTTC. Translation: CASSSGCIGYTF.

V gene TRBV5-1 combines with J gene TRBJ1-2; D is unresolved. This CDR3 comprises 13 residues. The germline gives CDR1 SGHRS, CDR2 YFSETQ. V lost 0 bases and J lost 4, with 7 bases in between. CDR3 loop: CASSLEQFYGYTF. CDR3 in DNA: TGCGCCAGCAGCTTGGAACAGTTCTATGGCTACACCTTC.

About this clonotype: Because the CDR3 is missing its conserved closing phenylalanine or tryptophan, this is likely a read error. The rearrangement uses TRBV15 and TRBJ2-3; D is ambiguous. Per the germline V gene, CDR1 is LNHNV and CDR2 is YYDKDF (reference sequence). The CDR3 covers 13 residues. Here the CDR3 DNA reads TGTGCTACCAGCCGTTCCCGCCCAGATACGCAGTATGTT. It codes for CATSRSRPDTQYV.

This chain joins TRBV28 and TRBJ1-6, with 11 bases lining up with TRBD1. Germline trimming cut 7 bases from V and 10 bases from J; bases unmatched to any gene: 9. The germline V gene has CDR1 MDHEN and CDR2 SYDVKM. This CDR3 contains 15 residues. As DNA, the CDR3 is TGTGCCAGCAATCCGTGGGGACAGGGGGAATCACCCCTCCACTTT. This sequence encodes CASNPWGQGESPLHF.

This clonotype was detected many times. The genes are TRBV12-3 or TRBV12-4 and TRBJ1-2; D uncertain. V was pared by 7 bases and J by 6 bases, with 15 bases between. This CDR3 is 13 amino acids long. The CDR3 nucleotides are TGTGCCAGCATGATGGGGAGGGCCGATGGCTACACCTTC. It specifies CASMMGRADGYTF.

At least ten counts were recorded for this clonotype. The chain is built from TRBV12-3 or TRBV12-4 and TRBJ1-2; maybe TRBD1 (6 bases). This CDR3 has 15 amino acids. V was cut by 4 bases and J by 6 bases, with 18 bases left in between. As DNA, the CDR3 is TGTGCCAGCAGTTCTTGGGGTCAGGGGACCCATGGCTACACCTTC. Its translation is CASSSWGQGTHGYTF.

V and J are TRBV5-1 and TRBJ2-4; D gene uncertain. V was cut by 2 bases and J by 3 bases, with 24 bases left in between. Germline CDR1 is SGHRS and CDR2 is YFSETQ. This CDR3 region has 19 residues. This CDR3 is CASSLTPVGPEGGKNIQYF. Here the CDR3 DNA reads TGCGCCAGCAGCTTAACCCCTGTCGGCCCCGAAGGCGGCAAAAACATTCAGTACTTC.

DNA of the CDR3: TGTGCCAGCAGTGAGGGACTAGCCGGCAGCGATGAGCAGTTCTTC. Its protein is CASSEGLAGSDEQFF. This chain links TRBV6-4 with TRBJ2-1, with 9 bases fitting TRBD2. V trimming: 3 bases; J trimming: 8 bases; junction bases outside the gene matches: 8. The germline CDR1 and CDR2 sequences are MRHNA and SNTAGT. This CDR3 has 15 amino acids.

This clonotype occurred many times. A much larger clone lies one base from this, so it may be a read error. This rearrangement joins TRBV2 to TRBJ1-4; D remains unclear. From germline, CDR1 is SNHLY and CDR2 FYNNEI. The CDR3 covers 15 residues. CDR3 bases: TGTGCCAGCACTTCGAGCTGGGGTGGTAATGAAAAACGGTTTTTT. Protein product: CASTSSWGGNEKRFF.

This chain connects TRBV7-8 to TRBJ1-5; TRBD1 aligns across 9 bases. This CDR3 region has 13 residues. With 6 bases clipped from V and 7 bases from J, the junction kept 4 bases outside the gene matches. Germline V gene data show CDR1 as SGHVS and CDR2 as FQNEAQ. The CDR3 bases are TGTGCCAGCAGACAGGGGGCTCGGCAGCCCCAGCATTTT. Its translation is CASRQGARQPQHF.

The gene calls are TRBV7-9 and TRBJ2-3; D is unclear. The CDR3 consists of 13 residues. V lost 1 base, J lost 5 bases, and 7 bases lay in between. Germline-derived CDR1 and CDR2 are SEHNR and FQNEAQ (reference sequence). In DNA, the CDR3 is TGTGCCAGCAGCTTAGTTTCCGTAGATACGCAGTATTTT. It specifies CASSLVSVDTQYF.

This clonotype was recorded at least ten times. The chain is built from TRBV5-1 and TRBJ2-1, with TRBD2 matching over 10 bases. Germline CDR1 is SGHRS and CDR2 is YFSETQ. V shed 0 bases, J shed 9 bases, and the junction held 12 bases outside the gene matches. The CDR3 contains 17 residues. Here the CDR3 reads CASSLARERGGSGEQFF. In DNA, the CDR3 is TGCGCCAGCAGCTTGGCGCGGGAGCGGGGGGGCTCCGGTGAGCAGTTCTTC.

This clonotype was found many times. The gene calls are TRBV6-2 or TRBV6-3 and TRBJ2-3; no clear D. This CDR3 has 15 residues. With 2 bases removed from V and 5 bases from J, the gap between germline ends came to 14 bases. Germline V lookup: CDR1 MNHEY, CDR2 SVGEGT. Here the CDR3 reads CASSYPGARVDTQYF. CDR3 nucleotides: TGTGCCAGCAGTTACCCAGGAGCAAGAGTAGATACGCAGTATTTT.

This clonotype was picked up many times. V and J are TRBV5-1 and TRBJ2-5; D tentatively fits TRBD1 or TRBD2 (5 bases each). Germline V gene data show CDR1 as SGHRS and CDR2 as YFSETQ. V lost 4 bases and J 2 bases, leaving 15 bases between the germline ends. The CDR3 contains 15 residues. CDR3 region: CASSPRDGLQETQYF. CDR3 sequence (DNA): TGCGCCAGCAGCCCCCGGGACGGTCTTCAAGAGACCCAGTACTTC.

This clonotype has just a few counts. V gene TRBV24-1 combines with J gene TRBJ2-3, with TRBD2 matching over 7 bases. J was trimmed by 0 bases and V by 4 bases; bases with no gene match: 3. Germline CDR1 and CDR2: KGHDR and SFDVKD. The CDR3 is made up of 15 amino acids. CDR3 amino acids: CATSDPSGSTDTQYF. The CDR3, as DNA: TGTGCCACCAGTGACCCTAGCGGTAGCACAGATACGCAGTATTTT.

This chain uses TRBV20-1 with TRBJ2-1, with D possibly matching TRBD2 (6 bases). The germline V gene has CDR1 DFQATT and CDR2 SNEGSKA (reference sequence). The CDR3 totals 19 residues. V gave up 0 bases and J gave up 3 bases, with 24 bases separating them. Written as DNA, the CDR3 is TGCAGTGCTAGAGATACGGGGAAGGGCGGGGCCGAGTTCTACAATGAGCAGTTCTTC. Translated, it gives CSARDTGKGGAEFYNEQFF.

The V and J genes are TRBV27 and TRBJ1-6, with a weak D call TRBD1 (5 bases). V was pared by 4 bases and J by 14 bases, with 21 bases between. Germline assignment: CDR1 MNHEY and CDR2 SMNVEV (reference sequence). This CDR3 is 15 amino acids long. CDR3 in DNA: TGTGCCAGCAGTTCCAAGGACGGGGGGAGTAAATCCCTCCACTTT. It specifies CASSSKDGGSKSLHF.

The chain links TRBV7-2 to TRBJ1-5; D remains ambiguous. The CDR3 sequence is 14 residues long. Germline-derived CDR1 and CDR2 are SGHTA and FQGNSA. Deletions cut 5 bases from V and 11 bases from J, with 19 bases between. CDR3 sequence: CASSPSRTALAQHF. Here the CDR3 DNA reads TGTGCCAGCAGCCCAAGTAGGACTGCTCTGGCCCAGCATTTT.

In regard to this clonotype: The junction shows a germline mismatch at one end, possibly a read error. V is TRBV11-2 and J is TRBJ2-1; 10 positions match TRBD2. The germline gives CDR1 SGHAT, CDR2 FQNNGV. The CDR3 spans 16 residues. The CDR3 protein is CASSPTSSGRYNGQFF. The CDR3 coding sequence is TGTGCCAGCAGCCCGACATCTAGCGGGAGATACAATGGGCAGTTCTTC.